This T cell receptor beta chain was retrieved from a study of blood T cell repertoires in COVID-19. The overall study: There were acute and convalescent COVID-19 samples, and they came from the United States, Italy and Spain. T cells, B-cell-depleted T cells, or PBMCs provided the cDNA or gDNA that served as material.

This CDR3 comprises 13 residues. V was pared by 0 bases and J by 5 bases, with 8 bases between. Per germline, CDR1 SGDLS and CDR2 YYNGEE. The data were produced by immunoSEQ multiplex PCR, yet TCRdb's version contains in-frame clones alone and is incomplete. Among roughly 700,000 clones listed, over 80% were seen once. V usage is TRBV9 and J usage is TRBJ1-2; no clear D gene. The sample taken for sequencing was peripheral blood. This clonotype originated in a woman younger than 35 with acute or convalescent COVID-19. The CDR3 reads CASSVDLSYGYTF. CDR3 sequence (DNA): TGTGCCAGCAGCGTAGATCTCAGTTATGGCTACACCTTC. The whole variable domain, remainder taken from reference TRBV9 and TRBJ1-2, is DSGVTQTPKHLITATGQRVTLRCSPRSGDLSVYWYQQSLDQGLQFLIQYYNGEERAKGNILERFSAQQFPDLHSELNLSSLELGDSALYFCASSVDLSYGYTFGSGTRLTVV.